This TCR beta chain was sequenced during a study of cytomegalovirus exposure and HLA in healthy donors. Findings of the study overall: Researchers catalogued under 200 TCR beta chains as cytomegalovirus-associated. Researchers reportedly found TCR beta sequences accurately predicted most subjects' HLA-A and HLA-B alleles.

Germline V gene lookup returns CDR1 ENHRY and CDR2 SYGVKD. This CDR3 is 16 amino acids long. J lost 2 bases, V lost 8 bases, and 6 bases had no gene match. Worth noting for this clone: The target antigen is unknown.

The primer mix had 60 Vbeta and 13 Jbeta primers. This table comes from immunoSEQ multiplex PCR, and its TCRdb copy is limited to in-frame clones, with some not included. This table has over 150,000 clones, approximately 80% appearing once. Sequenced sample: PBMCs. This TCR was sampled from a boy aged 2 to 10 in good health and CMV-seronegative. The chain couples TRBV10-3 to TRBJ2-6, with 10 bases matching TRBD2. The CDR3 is CAIAGLAGAGANVLTF. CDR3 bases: TGTGCCATCGCAGGGCTAGCGGGAGCTGGGGCCAACGTCCTGACTTTC.